The present T cell receptor (beta chain) was sequenced within a study of tumor-infiltrating lymphocytes in primary liver carcinoma. Across the study: Patients, male and female, were 30 to 69 years old. The yield of productive TCRbeta reads per sample was roughly 3.65 to 7.5 million and was similar across tissue types. Whole-study findings and limits: Tumor-adjacent and tumor-blood pairs overlapped less than tumor region pairs did.

This clonotype was counted a few times. Its specificity is not known. TCR beta cDNA was reverse-transcribed from around 0.55 ug of total RNA. The reaction used a constant-region primer and ProtoScript II reverse transcriptase. Each TCR beta library was derived from three nested multiplex PCR rounds that employed slightly modified ARM-PCR. A C-beta reverse primer and TRBV1-TRBV30 forward primers served in each of the first two PCR rounds, at about 10 cycles apiece. From the multiplex PCR reads, TCRdb called clonotypes with MiXCR, one entry per CDR3 protein. This table has about 110,000 distinct CDR3 sequences, 55% to 65% appearing once. V gave up 6 bases and J gave up 3 bases, with 18 bases separating them. In germline, CDR1 is MNHNS, CDR2 SASEGT. This CDR3 has 16 residues. Unsorted bulk tissue of roughly 18-32 mg yielded co-extracted RNA and DNA.

This sequence originates from a woman aged 55-70 years with primary liver carcinoma and hepatitis B virus infection. The chain combines TRBV6-1 with TRBJ1-5; D may be TRBD1 (6 bases). The sample consisted of liver tumor tissue from sampling region 1. Subset described: tumor region T1, superior pole. CDR3 nucleotide sequence: TGTGCCAGCAGAGGGGACTTAACAGGGCCCAATCAGCCCCAGCATTTT. Translation: CASRGDLTGPNQPQHF.